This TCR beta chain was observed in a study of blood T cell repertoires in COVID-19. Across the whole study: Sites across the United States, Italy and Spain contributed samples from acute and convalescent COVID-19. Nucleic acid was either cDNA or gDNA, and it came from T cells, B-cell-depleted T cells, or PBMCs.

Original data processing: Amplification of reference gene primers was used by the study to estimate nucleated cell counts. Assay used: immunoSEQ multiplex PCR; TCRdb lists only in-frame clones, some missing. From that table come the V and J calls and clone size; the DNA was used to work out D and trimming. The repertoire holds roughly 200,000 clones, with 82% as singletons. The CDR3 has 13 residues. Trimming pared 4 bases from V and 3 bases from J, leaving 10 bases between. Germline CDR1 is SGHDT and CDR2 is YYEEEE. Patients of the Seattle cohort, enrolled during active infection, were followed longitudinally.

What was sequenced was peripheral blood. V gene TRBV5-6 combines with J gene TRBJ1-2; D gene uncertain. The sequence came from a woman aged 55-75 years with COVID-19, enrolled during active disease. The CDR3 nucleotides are TGTGCCAGCAGCCCAGCGTTACACTATGGCTACACCTTC. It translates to CASSPALHYGYTF.